The 8 T cell receptor beta chains listed next were all sequenced from one sample in a study of blood T cell repertoires in COVID-19. Sequencing used immunoSEQ multiplex PCR; TCRdb keeps in-frame clones, though not all of them. In the table there are 95,000 to 150,000 clones, roughly 88% of which are singletons. The sample taken for sequencing was peripheral blood. The receptors here all came from a man aged 45-65 years with acute or convalescent COVID-19.

V gene TRBV3-1 (or the pseudogene TRBV3-2) combines with J gene TRBJ2-7; maybe TRBD1 (5 bases). Per germline, CDR1 LGHDT and CDR2 YNNKEL (reference sequence). The CDR3 length is 11 residues. The ends were cut back, 1 base at V and 12 bases at J, with 10 bases in the middle. The CDR3 nucleotides are TGTGCCAGCAGCCAAGGGGCAGGGTGGTACTTC. Translation gives CASSQGAGWYF.

The chain is built from TRBV27 and TRBJ2-7; a weak D match, TRBD1 (6 bases). CDR1 is MNHEY and CDR2 is SMNVEV in the germline V gene (reference sequence). V lost 5 bases and J 0 bases, leaving 11 bases between the germline ends. This CDR3 is 14 amino acids long. CDR3 DNA: TGTGCCAGCAGTCCTCAGGGGAGCTCCTACGAGCAGTACTTC. The encoded protein is CASSPQGSSYEQYF.

The chain employs TRBV5-5 and TRBJ1-5; unclear D gene. From germline, CDR1 is SGHKS and CDR2 YYEKEE (reference sequence). V dropped 2 bases and J dropped 4 bases, with 4 bases sitting between them. CDR3 length equals 12 residues. The CDR3 region is CASSFQNQPQHF. The DNA of the CDR3 is TGTGCCAGCAGCTTTCAGAATCAGCCCCAGCATTTT.

The chain carries TRBV19 and TRBJ2-1; TRBD2 might be the D (6 bases). V was shortened by 2 bases and J by 3 bases, with 11 bases between the two germline ends. Germline V gene sequence: CDR1 LNHDA, CDR2 SQIVND (reference sequence). The CDR3 spans 15 residues. CDR3 residues: CASSIRGTLYNEQFF. The DNA of the CDR3 is TGTGCCAGTAGTATACGGGGGACCCTCTACAATGAGCAGTTCTTC.

The chain employs TRBV9 and TRBJ2-1, with 10 bases lining up with TRBD2. This CDR3 is 21 amino acids long. Germline lookup yields CDR1 SGDLS and CDR2 YYNGEE. V lost 0 bases, J lost 1 base, and 16 bases stayed unmatched. DNA of the CDR3: TGTGCCAGCAGCGTAGTGGTCGCGTCAGCGGGAGGGCGAGGTTCCTACAATGAGCAGTTCTTC. It encodes CASSVVVASAGGRGSYNEQFF.

The chain links TRBV29-1 to TRBJ2-3, with 7 nucleotides matching TRBD2. The CDR3 spans 14 residues. J gave up 5 bases and V 3 bases, and 8 bases lay outside the gene matches. Germline lookup yields CDR1 SQVTM and CDR2 ANQGSEA. CDR3 DNA sequence: TGCAGCGTTGATACCAGCGGGATGGGAGATACGCAGTATTTT. It codes for CSVDTSGMGDTQYF.

V usage is TRBV9 and J usage is TRBJ2-3; D may be TRBD2 (6 bases). V lost 3 bases and J 4 bases, leaving 15 bases between the germline ends. This CDR3 is built from 15 residues. Germline assignment: CDR1 SGDLS and CDR2 YYNGEE. CDR3 sequence reads: CASSAPGVRADTQYF. CDR3 sequence (DNA): TGTGCCAGCAGCGCCCCGGGGGTCCGGGCAGATACGCAGTATTTT.

The J gene is TRBJ1-4, the V gene TRBV5-4, with 8 positions matching TRBD1. The J segment lost 0 bases and the V segment lost 3 bases, leaving 1 base of the junction unmatched. The CDR3 contains 15 residues. Germline CDR1 is SGHNT and CDR2 is YYREEE (reference sequence). The chain's CDR3 is CASSWDRSTNEKLFF. As DNA, the CDR3 is TGTGCCAGCAGCTGGGACAGGTCAACTAATGAAAAACTGTTTTTT.